A single sample is the source of the 13 T cell receptor beta chains below, sequenced in a study of beta chain features in type 1 diabetes. Reverse transcribing all isolated RNA meant expressed TCRB transcripts were sequenced. Sequenced by immunoSEQ multiplex PCR; TCRdb stores in-frame clones only, minus some. In the table there are 250,000 to 300,000 clones, 8% of which are singletons. Sample: central memory CD4+ T cells from blood. The receptor source for this set is a young woman in good health.

This clone has just a few counts. The rearrangement joins TRBV7-3 to TRBJ2-5, with D possibly being TRBD1 or TRBD2 (6 bases each). This CDR3 spans 14 amino acids. CDR1 and CDR2 (germline): SGHTA, FQGTGA. V was clipped by 2 bases and J by 5 bases, with 12 bases between them. The DNA of the CDR3 is TGTGCCAGCAGCTTAGCCGGGGGCCGGGAGACCCAGTACTTC. Its translation is CASSLAGGRETQYF. The full variable domain, its missing parts supplied by reference TRBV7-3 and TRBJ2-5, is GAGVSQTPSNKVTEKGKYVELRCDPISGHTALYWYRQSLGQGPEFLIYFQGTGAADDSGLPNDRFFAVRPEGSVSTLKIQRTERGDSAVYLCASSLAGGRETQYFGPGTRLLVL.

This clone was seen more than once but under ten times. V gene TRBV7-9 combines with J gene TRBJ1-6; tentative D call: TRBD1 (6 bases). CDR3 length equals 14 residues. With 5 bases removed from V and 14 bases from J, the gap between germline ends came to 19 bases. Germline CDR1 and CDR2: SEHNR and FQNEAQ (reference sequence). The CDR3, as DNA: TGTGCCAGCAGCCATGGCTACAGGGATAAGGCCCTCCACTTT. Amino acids: CASSHGYRDKALHF.

A few counts support this clone. The chain has TRBV29-1 and TRBJ1-1; tentative D call: TRBD1 (6 bases). CDR3 length: 15 amino acids. Germline loops: CDR1 SQVTM, CDR2 ANQGSEA. The V end lost 4 bases, the J end lost 6 bases, and 21 bases lay between the germline ends. CDR3: CSVVYSPRGLSEAFF. For the CDR3, the DNA is TGCAGCGTTGTTTATAGTCCCAGGGGCCTTTCTGAAGCTTTCTTT.

There are many counts of this clone. The V and J genes are TRBV11-3 and TRBJ2-5; a weak D match, TRBD2 (6 bases). CDR1 and CDR2 from the germline V gene are SGHNT and YENEEA. The CDR3 runs 16 residues. The ends were cut back, 6 bases at V and 1 base at J, with 18 bases in the middle. CDR3 protein: CASRDGIRGTQETQYF. Written as DNA, the CDR3 is TGTGCCAGCAGGGACGGGATCCGGGGGACCCAAGAGACCCAGTACTTC.

The table lists this clone with a few counts. V usage is TRBV5-4 and J usage is TRBJ2-1; maybe TRBD1 (5 bases). The CDR3 sequence is 13 residues long. The germline gives CDR1 SGHNT, CDR2 YYREEE (reference sequence). Trimming took off 0 bases at V and 6 bases at J, with 7 bases between the two ends. CDR3 bases: TGTGCCAGCAGCTTGGTAGGGGCCAATGAGCAGTTCTTC. It codes for CASSLVGANEQFF.

This clone was recorded many times. This chain connects TRBV18 to TRBJ1-1; D not certain. Germline values: CDR1 KGHSH, CDR2 LQKENI. This CDR3 comprises 12 residues. V was pared by 1 base and J by 4 bases, with 4 bases between. CDR3 nucleotides: TGTGCCAGCTCACCACTTTCCACTGAAGCTTTCTTT. Translated: CASSPLSTEAFF.

This clone has more than one count but fewer than ten. The chain has TRBV25-1 and TRBJ2-3; 7 nucleotides align to TRBD1. V shed 5 bases and J 4 bases; nucleotides not matched to a gene: 6. Germline-derived CDR1 and CDR2 are MGHDK and SYGVNS. CDR3 length: 14 amino acids. As DNA, the CDR3 is TGTGCCAGCAGTCACTATACAGGGGCAGATACGCAGTATTTT. This encodes CASSHYTGADTQYF.

This clone has only a few counts. The chain joins TRBV4-1 to TRBJ2-3; D remains ambiguous. Germline V CDR1 and CDR2: MGHRA, YSYEKL. The CDR3 consists of 12 residues. Trimming cost V 0 bases and J 8 bases, with 6 bases left between them. Written as DNA, the CDR3 is TGCGCCAGCAGCCAAGATCTGGTTACGCAGTATTTT. Translating it yields CASSQDLVTQYF.

This clone showed up just a few times. The chain combines TRBV7-2 with TRBJ2-5; D is perhaps TRBD1 or TRBD2 (6 bases each). The germline gives CDR1 SGHTA, CDR2 FQGNSA. Deletions cut 1 base from V and 4 bases from J, with 10 bases between. The CDR3 runs 14 residues. The CDR3 loop is CASSLGGAVETQYF. CDR3 nucleotides: TGTGCCAGCAGCTTAGGGGGGGCGGTAGAGACCCAGTACTTC.

This clone came up many times. V is TRBV6-6 and J is TRBJ2-5; TRBD2 is a possible D gene (5 bases). The length of the CDR3 is 13 residues. Germline V gives CDR1 MNHNY, CDR2 SVGAGI (reference sequence). Deletions cut 10 bases from V and 4 bases from J, with 16 bases between. CDR3 amino acids: CAISTNRGETQYF. CDR3 coding DNA: TGTGCCATTTCGACTAATCGAGGAGAGACCCAGTACTTC.

The table lists this clone with a few counts. The V gene is TRBV23-1, the J gene TRBJ2-7; D unclear. TRBV23-1 is flagged as an ORF with uncertain function. Trimming removed 8 bases from V and 6 bases from J, with 8 bases in between. CDR3 size: 10 residues. The CDR3 DNA reads TGCGCCAGCTTACGCCGCGAGCAGTACGTC. Translating gives CASLRREQYV.

The chain employs TRBV27 and TRBJ1-4; D gene ambiguous. V shed 3 bases and J shed 14 bases, with 19 bases lying between them. The CDR3 totals 14 residues. Germline V gives CDR1 MNHEY, CDR2 SMNVEV (reference sequence). CDR3 region: CASSLKADYSFLFF. CDR3 sequence (DNA): TGTGCCAGCAGTTTGAAGGCAGACTACAGTTTCCTGTTTTTT.

The rearrangement joins TRBV7-2 to TRBJ1-5; D unresolved. CDR1 and CDR2 from the germline V gene are SGHTA and FQGNSA. V lost 1 base and J lost 4, with 5 bases in between. The CDR3 loop spans 13 amino acids. In nucleotides, the CDR3 is TGTGCCAGCAGCTTAGATAGGAATCAGCCCCAGCATTTT. Protein: CASSLDRNQPQHF.